Sequencing of this T cell receptor (beta chain) was carried out in a study of CD8+CD57+ T cells in acquired aplastic anemia. Study-level findings and limits: No significant difference in CD8+ Simpson's diversity was found between patients and controls.

Concerning this clonotype itself: What it binds is not known.

Genomic DNA provided the template from which TCR beta VDJ and CDR3 profiles were obtained. One entry per CDR3 protein, called by TCRdb with MiXCR from the reads. The repertoire holds 400,000 to 450,000 distinct CDR3 sequences, 65% to 80% seen once, with 3.5% to 4.5% in the top ten. The origin of this receptor is a human donor in good health, serving as a control. Specimen: sorted CD4+, CD8+, or CD8+CD57+ T cells (not recorded which) from PBMCs.

The CDR3 protein is CASSYPSSSTANTEAFF. CDR3 in DNA: TGTGCCAGCAGTTACCCGAGCTCATCTACCGCCAACACTGAAGCTTTCTTT. The chain couples TRBV6-6 to TRBJ1-1; D remains unclear. The ends were cut back, 2 bases at V and 2 bases at J, with 18 bases in the middle. Per the germline V gene, CDR1 is MNHNY and CDR2 is SVGAGI (reference sequence). The CDR3 spans 17 residues.